This T cell receptor (beta chain) comes out of a study of cytotoxic CD8 clonotypes in ibrutinib-treated CLL. Study-wide background: The study recorded mean values of approximately 260,000 productive templates and tens of thousands of productive rearrangements per sample.

The TCR beta libraries used about 2 micrograms of genomic DNA that came from cryopreserved PBMCs. Comment on this clone: Its antigen is undetermined.

Here immunoSEQ multiplex PCR was the method, and the copy in TCRdb shows in-frame clones only, minus some. The sample lists 200,000 to 250,000 clones; roughly three quarters were seen once. Study-wide results and caveats: Ibrutinib response saw clonality rise, and progression saw it return toward baseline. Public clonotypes were seen rarely and were contracted or stable on treatment.

The V end was cut by 1 base, the J end by 5 bases, with 14 bases between. The CDR3 is 15 amino acids. Germline CDR1 is SGHRS and CDR2 is YFSETQ. This chain joins TRBV5-1 and TRBJ2-3; D is perhaps TRBD2 (6 bases). The sample here was PBMCs, taken after 12 months of ibrutinib treatment. The receptor's source is a human donor with chronic lymphocytic leukemia. For the CDR3, the DNA is TGCGCCAGCAGCTTGCCTCCCGCGGGATTAGATACGCAGTATTTT. Amino acid sequence: CASSLPPAGLDTQYF.